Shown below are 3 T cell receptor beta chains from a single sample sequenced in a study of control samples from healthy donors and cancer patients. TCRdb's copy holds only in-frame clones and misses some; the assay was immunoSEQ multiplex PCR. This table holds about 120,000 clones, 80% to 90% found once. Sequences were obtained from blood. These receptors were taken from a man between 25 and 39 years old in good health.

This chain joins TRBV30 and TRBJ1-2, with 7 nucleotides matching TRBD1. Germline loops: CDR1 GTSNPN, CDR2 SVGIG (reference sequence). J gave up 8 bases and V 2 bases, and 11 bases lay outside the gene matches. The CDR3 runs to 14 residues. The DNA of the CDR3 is TGTGCCTGGAGTCCAGGGGGGGTAGTGGTGGGCTACACCTTC. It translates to CAWSPGGVVVGYTF.

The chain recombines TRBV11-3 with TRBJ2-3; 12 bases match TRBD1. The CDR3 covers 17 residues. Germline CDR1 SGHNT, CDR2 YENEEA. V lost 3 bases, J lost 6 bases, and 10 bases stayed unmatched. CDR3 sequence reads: CASSFPAGTGGIDTQYF. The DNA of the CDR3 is TGTGCCAGCAGCTTCCCCGCCGGGACAGGGGGCATTGATACGCAGTATTTT.

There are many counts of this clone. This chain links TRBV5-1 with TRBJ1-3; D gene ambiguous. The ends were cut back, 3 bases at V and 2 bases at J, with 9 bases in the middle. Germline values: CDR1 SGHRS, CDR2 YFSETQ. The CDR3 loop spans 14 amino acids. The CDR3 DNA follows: TGCGCCAGCAGCTCGGGAATGGCTGGAAACACCATATATTTT. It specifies CASSSGMAGNTIYF. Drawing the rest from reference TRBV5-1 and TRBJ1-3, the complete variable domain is KAGVTQTPRYLIKTRGQQVTLSCSPISGHRSVSWYQQTPGQGLQFLFEYFSETQRNKGNFPGRFSGRQFSNSRSEMNVSTLELGDSALYLCASSSGMAGNTIYFGEGSWLTVV.